This is a list of T cell receptor beta chains from one sample in a study of blood T cells in healthy people across ages. TCRdb redid the calling of the 5' RACE reads with MiXCR, one entry per CDR3 protein. The table lists approximately 490,000 distinct CDR3 sequences, around 24% of them singletons. Another study also made use of these data, one on T cells of mothers and their children.

Sequenced input: blood. Every receptor here comes from a boy between 5 and 17 years old in good health. The CDR3 runs from the conserved cysteine through the conserved F or W. A D gene is named only where the DNA matches it firmly. Clone size is not always given. Where it is, it says once, few, many or a class for expanded clones.

>19|TRBV11-2|TRBJ2-1|TRBD2|few
CASSSRGQGTRLSYNEQFF
TGTGCCAGCAGCTCTAGGGGCCAGGGGACTAGGCTCTCCTACAATGAGCAGTTCTTC
>19|TRBV6-2/TRBV6-3|TRBJ2-2|.|few
CASSYSISKIRTKAGELFF
TGTGCCAGCAGTTACTCGATTAGCAAAATCAGAACGAAGGCCGGGGAGCTGTTTTTT
>15|TRBV7-2|TRBJ2-7|TRBD1|few
CASSPRDRSPYEQYF
TGTGCCAGCAGCCCACGGGACAGGTCCCCCTACGAGCAGTACTTC
>13|TRBV6-2/TRBV6-3|TRBJ2-1|.|few
CASSFPGFNEQFF
TGTGCCAGCAGTTTCCCAGGGTTTAATGAGCAGTTCTTC
>12|TRBV20-1|TRBJ1-1|.|.
CSASRGRTEAFF
TGCAGTGCTAGTCGGGGGCGAACTGAAGCTTTCTTT
>13|TRBV20-1|TRBJ2-5|.|many
CSARDPGKETQYF
TGCAGTGCTAGAGATCCAGGAAAAGAGACCCAGTACTTC
>16|TRBV6-5|TRBJ2-7|TRBD1|.
CASSYGTGAVGYEQYF
TGTGCCAGCAGTTACGGGACAGGGGCAGTCGGCTACGAGCAGTACTTC
>16|TRBV15|TRBJ2-2|TRBD1|.
CATSREWTGDTGELFF
TGTGCCACCAGCAGAGAATGGACAGGCGACACCGGGGAGCTGTTTTTT
>11|TRBV29-1|TRBJ1-2|.|few
CSVELGPGYTF
TGCAGCGTGGAGCTGGGGCCAGGCTACACCTTC
>13|TRBV12-3/TRBV12-4|TRBJ1-1|.|.
CASSLRGAFEAFF
TGTGCCAGCAGTTTACGGGGCGCCTTTGAAGCTTTCTTT
>15|TRBV5-1|TRBJ1-4|.|.
CASSFDGGGERKLFF
TGCGCCAGCAGCTTCGATGGGGGAGGTGAACGAAAACTGTTTTTT